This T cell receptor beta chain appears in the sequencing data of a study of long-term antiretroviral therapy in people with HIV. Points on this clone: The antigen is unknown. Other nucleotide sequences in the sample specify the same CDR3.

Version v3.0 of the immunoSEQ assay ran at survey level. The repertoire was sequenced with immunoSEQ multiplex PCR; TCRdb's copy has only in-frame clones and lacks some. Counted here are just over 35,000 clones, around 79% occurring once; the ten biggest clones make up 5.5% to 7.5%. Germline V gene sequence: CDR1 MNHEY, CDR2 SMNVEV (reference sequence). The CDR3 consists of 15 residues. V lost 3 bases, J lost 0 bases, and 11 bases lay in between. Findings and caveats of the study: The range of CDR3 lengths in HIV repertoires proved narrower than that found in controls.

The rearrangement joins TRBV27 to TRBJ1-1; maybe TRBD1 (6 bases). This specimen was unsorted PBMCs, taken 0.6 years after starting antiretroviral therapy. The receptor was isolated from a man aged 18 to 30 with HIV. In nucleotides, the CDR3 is TGTGCCAGCAGTTTGACAGGTCTTATGAACACTGAAGCTTTCTTT. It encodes CASSLTGLMNTEAFF.